This TCR beta chain is from a study of OX40 agonist ivuxolimab in advanced cancers. Overall study: Anti-PD-1, anti-PD-L1 or anti-CTLA-4 therapy given earlier was allowed, and around 40% had some. Partial responses were achieved by three patients, of whom one had hepatocellular carcinoma and two had cutaneous melanoma.

Regarding the study as a whole: Within 6 weeks, CD4+ and CD8+ blood T cells expanded clonally at 0.1 to 3.0 mg/kg. Antigens targeted by the expanded peripheral T cells were not determined.

Germline CDR1 is SGDLS and CDR2 is YYNGEE. This CDR3 comprises 16 residues. V dropped 2 bases and J dropped 6 bases, with 21 bases sitting between them. As concerns this clone: Its antigen is not identified.

TCRdb keeps only in-frame clones here, not all; method: immunoSEQ multiplex PCR. The sample includes 90,000 to 100,000 clones, about 90% seen only once; the top ten take 0.7% to 0.9%. Sequencing used CD4+ or CD8+ T cells sorted from blood, obtained in a trial of the OX40 agonist ivuxolimab. The source is an adult with an advanced solid tumor such as melanoma, head and neck, liver or kidney cancer. The chain recombines TRBV9 with TRBJ2-7; a weak D match, TRBD1 (7 bases). CDR3 sequence: CASSVGPHRGGAEQYF. As DNA, the CDR3 is TGTGCCAGCAGCGTTGGGCCCCACAGGGGCGGGGCCGAGCAGTACTTC.